These 10 T cell receptor beta chains share one sample of origin, sequenced in a study of T-cell memory formation after mild COVID-19 (TCRdb year 2021). Libraries were built with 5' RACE. These reads were obtained on an Illumina NovaSeq 6000. The public sequencing data were trimmed at Q25 with fastp and processed into clonotypes with MiXCR by TCRdb, which kept only in-frame beta chains. Duplicate CDR3 protein sequences are folded into a single record with the most common DNA and genes. The sample has roughly 280,000 distinct CDR3 sequences on record, 8% to 9% of them singletons. The ten largest make up less than 25% of the sample. Sequenced sample: PBMCs or a T cell subset sorted from them (not recorded which). The source of these receptors is a young man who had mild COVID-19 (a few samples of this study predate the infection). The sample titles of this study are shuffled in the database, so cell type and time point are left out; the donor was told from shared clones.

The gene calls are TRBV7-2 and TRBJ2-6; TRBD1 matches 7 bases. V dropped 4 bases and J dropped 0; count of bases not matched to a gene: 9. The germline V gene has CDR1 SGHTA and CDR2 FQGNSA. The CDR3 spans 18 residues. DNA of the CDR3: TGTGCCAGCAGCTATGTAGGGACAGCCAACTCTGGGGCCAACGTCCTGACTTTC. It encodes CASSYVGTANSGANVLTF.

This clonotype has at least ten counts. The chain joins TRBV4-3 to TRBJ1-6, with D unclear. V was cut by 0 bases and J by 4 bases, with 7 bases left in between. CDR1 is LGHNA and CDR2 is YSLEER in the germline V gene. The CDR3 sequence is 15 residues long. This chain's CDR3 is CASSQEGQYNSPLHF. As DNA, the CDR3 is TGCGCCAGCAGCCAAGAGGGCCAGTATAATTCACCCCTCCACTTT.

Only a few counts were recorded for this clonotype. V and J are TRBV9 and TRBJ1-1; TRBD1 agrees at 7 bases. Germline CDR1 is SGDLS and CDR2 is YYNGEE. This CDR3 is 14 amino acids long. Unmatched junction bases numbered 2, after V lost 3 bases and J lost 0 bases. This CDR3 is CASSAGQMNTEAFF. The CDR3 bases are TGTGCCAGCAGCGCGGGACAGATGAACACTGAAGCTTTCTTT.

This clonotype has more than one count but fewer than ten. The chain recombines TRBV5-6 with TRBJ2-3; D might be TRBD1 (6 bases). Germline values: CDR1 SGHDT, CDR2 YYEEEE. The CDR3 loop spans 15 amino acids. V dropped 1 base and J dropped 4 bases, with 13 bases sitting between them. The CDR3 loop reads CASSLPGESADTQYF. CDR3 bases: TGTGCCAGCAGCTTGCCAGGGGAGAGCGCAGATACGCAGTATTTT.

This clonotype was observed a handful of times. V and J are TRBV29-1 and TRBJ2-3; no firm D call. The CDR3 spans 10 residues. Germline CDR1 reads SQVTM; CDR2 reads ANQGSEA. The germline V and J ends were trimmed by 3 bases and 9 bases, with 7 bases remaining between them. The CDR3 DNA reads as TGCAGCGTTGATGGGAACACGCAGTATTTT. Protein: CSVDGNTQYF.

This clonotype was seen ten or more times. DNA for the CDR3: TGTGCCAGCAGGGTCAGACAGGCTGGTGGGACCCAGTACTTC. Its translation: CASRVRQAGGTQYF. V gene TRBV5-5 combines with J gene TRBJ2-5; a possible D gene is TRBD1 (6 bases). Germline V gene lookup returns CDR1 SGHKS and CDR2 YYEKEE (reference sequence). V lost 5 bases and J lost 7, with 18 bases in between. The CDR3 covers 14 residues.

In this sample, this clonotype turned up many times. CDR3 sequence (DNA): TGCAGCGTTTTCGCCGGGACGAACACTGAAGCTTTCTTT. This encodes CSVFAGTNTEAFF. The rearrangement joins TRBV29-1 to TRBJ1-1; perhaps TRBD1 as D (5 bases). The germline V and J ends were trimmed by 5 bases and 1 base, with 11 bases remaining between them. Germline V gene sequence: CDR1 SQVTM, CDR2 ANQGSEA. The CDR3 spans 13 residues. The full variable domain, with the rest looked up from reference TRBV29-1 and TRBJ1-1, is SAVISQKPSRDICQRGTSLTIQCQVDSQVTMMFWYRQQPGQSLTLIATANQGSEATYESGFVIDKFPISRPNLTFSTLTVSNMSPEDSSIYLCSVFAGTNTEAFFGQGTRLTVV.

The table lists this clonotype with many counts. The chain links TRBV4-2 to TRBJ2-7; TRBD2 is a possible D gene (5 bases). The CDR3 has 16 residues. V shed 1 base and J shed 3 bases, with 16 bases lying between them. Looked up from germline, CDR1 is LGHNA and CDR2 is YNFKEQ. The CDR3 nucleotides are TGTGCCAGCAGCCAAGTGGGATCCGGGGTGGACTACGAGCAGTACTTC. This sequence encodes CASSQVGSGVDYEQYF.

This clonotype was counted many times. The chain carries TRBV5-1 and TRBJ1-1; the D is unclear. Germline CDR1 and CDR2: SGHRS and YFSETQ. This CDR3 region has 11 residues. Trimming pared 5 bases from V and 2 bases from J, leaving 4 bases between. CDR3 nucleotides: TGCGCCAGCAGATCAAACACTGAAGCTTTCTTT. Protein sequence: CASRSNTEAFF.

This clonotype was seen a few times. The chain recombines TRBV10-1 with TRBJ1-1; D is undetermined. The CDR3 length is 12 residues. Germline-derived CDR1 and CDR2 are WNHNN and SYGVQD (reference sequence). V lost 3 bases and J lost 8, with 10 bases in between. CDR3 in amino acids: CASSDRKGEAFF. The CDR3 DNA reads as TGCGCCAGCAGTGATCGGAAGGGCGAAGCTTTCTTT.